This T cell receptor (beta chain) was recovered during a study of CD8+ T cells in alopecia areata. Study background: It was 6 to 18 months of tofacitinib, and then there were 6 months off drug.

RNA extraction was followed by reverse transcription into cDNA, which acted as the sequencing template. The assay was immunoSEQ multiplex PCR, and TCRdb's table has in-frame clones only and misses some. Of roughly 190,000 clones in the sample, under 80% are singletons; the top ten hold 1.3%. Germline loops: CDR1 ENHRY, CDR2 SYGVKD. This CDR3 comprises 12 residues. Losses at the gene ends were 5 bases for V and 6 bases for J; bases not matched to a gene: 1. This clone has a handful of counts. The treatment here: oral pan-JAK inhibitor, 5-10 mg twice daily. The V and J genes are TRBV10-3 and TRBJ1-2, with 9 bases matching TRBD1. The sequence was obtained from a human donor with alopecia areata. The sample was CD4+ T cells sorted from blood, taken at approximately week 49, from a patient treated with tofacitinib. CDR3 sequence (DNA): TGTGCCATCAGTTGGACAGGGGATGGCTACACCTTC. It is translated as CAISWTGDGYTF.